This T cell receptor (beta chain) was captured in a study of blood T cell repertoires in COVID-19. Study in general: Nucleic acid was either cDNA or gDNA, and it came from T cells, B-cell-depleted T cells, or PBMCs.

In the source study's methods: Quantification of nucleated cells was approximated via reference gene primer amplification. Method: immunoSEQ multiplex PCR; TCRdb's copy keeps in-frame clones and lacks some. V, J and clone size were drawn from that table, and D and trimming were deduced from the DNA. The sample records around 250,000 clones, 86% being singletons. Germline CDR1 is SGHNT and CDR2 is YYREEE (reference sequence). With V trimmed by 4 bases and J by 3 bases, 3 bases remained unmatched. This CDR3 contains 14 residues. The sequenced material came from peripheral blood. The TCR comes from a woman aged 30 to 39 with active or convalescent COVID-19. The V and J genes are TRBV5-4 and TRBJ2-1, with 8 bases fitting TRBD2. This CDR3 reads CASSPSGGYNEQFF. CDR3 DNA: TGTGCCAGCAGCCCGAGCGGGGGCTACAATGAGCAGTTCTTC.